This TCR beta chain derives from a study of CD4 T cell repertoires in COVID-19. Overall study: Other coronavirus spike proteins restimulated relabeled CFSE-low cells expanded with IL-2 for around ten days. Whole-study findings and limits: Between roughly 6.5 and 27% of SARS-CoV-2 clonotypes also appeared in SARS-CoV and/or HKU1 spike cultures. Several top expanded SARS-CoV-2-reactive clonotypes were shared by two or three memory subsets.

As for this clone: The antigen remains undetermined.

V was cut by 2 bases and J by 1 base, with 11 bases left in between. In germline, CDR1 is SNHLY, CDR2 FYNNEI. This CDR3 spans 15 amino acids. Sequencing was performed with immunoSEQ multiplex PCR; in TCRdb, only in-frame clones are kept and a portion is missing. The sample lists 20,000 or so clones, over 90% occurring once. Sequencing was done directly on freshly isolated, uncultured memory T cells. The receptor's source is a human donor who had COVID-19. The starting material was circulating follicular helper CD4+ T cells (cTfh) from blood, obtained before the COVID-19 pandemic. The chain couples TRBV2 to TRBJ2-5, with D uncertain. CDR3 sequence: CASSESRVGQETQYF. The CDR3 coding sequence is TGTGCCAGCAGTGAAAGTCGAGTTGGCCAAGAGACCCAGTACTTC.